The clone carrying this TCR beta chain was detected only a few times. Its antigen is undetermined. This record comes from a study of beta chain features in type 1 diabetes. Overall study results and limits: High TCR expression in some cells could lead to their over-representation in cDNA sequencing.

Every donor provided one heparinised blood draw, which averaged about 110 mL. Populations isolated by sorting all had purity greater than 95%. The CDR3 runs 14 residues. Deletions cut 3 bases from V and 6 bases from J, with 12 bases between. Germline lookup yields CDR1 LNHDA and CDR2 SQIVND (reference sequence). TCRB transcripts that were expressed got sequenced, as all of the isolated RNA had been reverse transcribed. Clones were read by immunoSEQ multiplex PCR, and TCRdb kept only the in-frame ones, dropping some. The sample includes just over 600,000 clones, 15% to 18% of them seen just once. The sample consisted of naive CD4+ T cells from blood. The rearrangement links TRBV19 to TRBJ1-5; perhaps TRBD1 as D (5 bases). The TCR comes from a man younger than 30 in good health. CDR3 bases: TGTGCCAGTAGTATTGTGGGGGTAGGTCAGCCCCAGCATTTT. Translating gives CASSIVGVGQPQHF.